This note documents a single T cell receptor (beta chain) sequence. Its antigen is as yet unknown. Method: immunoSEQ multiplex PCR; TCRdb's copy keeps in-frame clones and lacks some. Here the sample spans roughly 1,100,000 clones, about 74% being singletons. The sample is drawn from a study of shared clonotypes between healthy human individuals. Study-wide findings and caveats: Generally, naive subsets (rather than memory subsets) showed larger estimated richness. For sorted subsets, rarefaction showed incomplete sequencing despite large depth. About 5% of naive CD4 clonotypes were shared across a few donors.

The CDR3 extends over 17 amino acids. Looked up from germline, CDR1 is LNHNV and CDR2 is YYDKDF (reference sequence). Trimming removed 0 bases from V and 3 bases from J, with 15 bases in between. V is TRBV15 and J is TRBJ2-1, with D tentatively TRBD1 (6 bases). The TCR originated in a man aged 18-30 years in good health. Sequenced input: memory CD4+ T cells sorted from blood. Subset here: CD45RA-negative fraction. This CDR3 reads CATSRDRPSGVYNEQFF. The CDR3 nucleotides are TGTGCCACCAGCAGAGATCGACCTTCAGGGGTCTACAATGAGCAGTTCTTC.